This T cell receptor beta chain was retrieved from a study of T-cell reconstitution after alpha-beta-depleted transplantation in children. Overall study findings and caveats: Some patients' high day-60 TCRbeta diversity was attributed to recipient cells surviving conditioning. Expanded graft clones, several hundred of them, were reportedly the source of alpha-beta T cells about two months after transplant.

CDR3 size: 15 residues. The J segment lost 3 bases and the V segment lost 6 bases, leaving 11 bases of the junction unmatched. CDR1 is DFQATT and CDR2 is SNEGSKA in the germline V gene (reference sequence). For TCRbeta, the library was prepared with unique molecular identifiers. MiXCR, applied by TCRdb to the PCR reads, yields one record per CDR3 protein. The repertoire includes hundreds of thousands of distinct CDR3 sequences, roughly 23% of them detected once, and about 2.6% sits in the top ten. This clonotype was observed a handful of times. What it binds is not known. This receptor was taken from a girl aged 2 to 10 with Fanconi anemia, due to receive a stem cell transplant. Sequenced here: PBMCs, sampled before TCRalphabeta/CD19-depleted stem cell transplant. The gene calls are TRBV20-1 and TRBJ2-3, with TRBD2 matching over 8 bases. DNA for the CDR3: TGCAGTGCCCCCGTTTCGGGGGGGCCAACAGATACGCAGTATTTT. Its translation is CSAPVSGGPTDTQYF.